The 24 T cell receptor beta chains in this list originate from one sample, sequenced in a study of metastatic and nonmetastatic thyroid tumors (dated by TCRdb to about 2020). Library creation used PCR. TCRdb records Illumina HiSeq 4000 as the sequencer. TCRdb reanalyzed the raw reads on its own, using fastp at Q25 for trimming and MiXCR for clone calling, and kept in-frame beta chains. The sample profile shows around 25,000 clones; 20% to 25% of them were found once. 4.4% of the sample is in the top ten clones. Before undergoing thyroid surgery, none of the patients had been given any kind of treatment. Sequenced sample: adjacent normal tissue. The receptors were gathered from a female donor with papillary thyroid cancer or a benign thyroid nodule (not recorded which). Some clones in this sample may be carry-over from other donors' samples.

On this clone itself: A read error may produce the germline difference seen at one junction end. This chain uses TRBV15 with TRBJ2-5, with 8 bases aligning to TRBD1. Germline CDR1 LNHNV, CDR2 YYDKDF (reference sequence). The CDR3 spans 13 residues. The CDR3 sequence is CATIRQGLETQYF. The CDR3 bases are TGTGCCACCATCAGACAGGGGCTGGAGACCCAGTACTTC.

This clone has just a few counts. V gene TRBV2 combines with J gene TRBJ2-5; 10 nucleotides align to TRBD1. Germline CDR1 is SNHLY and CDR2 is FYNNEI. The CDR3 is 15 residues long. With 6 bases clipped from V and 5 bases from J, the junction kept 9 bases outside the gene matches. The CDR3 DNA sequence: TGTGCCAGCAGGGTCAGACAGGGGGCCCGGGAGACCCAGTACTTC. Protein product: CASRVRQGARETQYF.

The sample holds many counts of this clone. The J gene is TRBJ2-1, the V gene TRBV10-3; 9 bases map to TRBD2. Unmatched junction bases numbered 17, after V lost 8 bases and J lost 3 bases. This CDR3 region has 18 residues. Germline CDR1 is ENHRY and CDR2 is SYGVKD. Here the CDR3 DNA reads TGTGCCATCCGGGACCACAGGGCGGGAGGGCCTTTCTACAATGAGCAGTTCTTC. Translating it yields CAIRDHRAGGPFYNEQFF.

This clone was observed a few times. The CDR3 is CASSASSWGQFF. DNA for the CDR3: TGTGCCAGCAGTGCGTCTAGCTGGGGGCAGTTCTTC. The V call is TRBV27, the J call TRBJ2-1, with D tentatively TRBD2 (5 bases). Trimming removed 5 bases from V and 12 bases from J, with 14 bases in between. CDR1 and CDR2 from the germline V gene are MNHEY and SMNVEV (reference sequence). The CDR3 sequence is 12 residues long.

There are many counts of this clone. The rearrangement joins TRBV9 to TRBJ1-5; the D gene is possibly TRBD1 (6 bases). The length of the CDR3 is 16 residues. V gave up 0 bases and J gave up 1 base, with 11 bases separating them. Looked up from germline, CDR1 is SGDLS and CDR2 is YYNGEE. CDR3 DNA: TGTGCCAGCAGCGTAGGGAGGGGGACCAGCAATCAGCCCCAGCATTTT. It is translated as CASSVGRGTSNQPQHF.

This clone occurred many times. The chain uses TRBV7-2 and TRBJ2-3; 7 bases are shared with TRBD2. V shed 5 bases, J shed 1 base, and the junction held 3 bases outside the gene matches. From germline, CDR1 is SGHTA and CDR2 FQGNSA. The CDR3 totals 14 residues. The CDR3 spells CASSITSGTDTQYF. The CDR3 region has the DNA TGTGCCAGCAGCATCACTAGCGGCACAGATACGCAGTATTTT.

In its sample, this clone was seen many times. J is TRBJ1-2 and V is TRBV5-8, with a possible D match to TRBD1 (6 bases). The CDR3 extends over 11 amino acids. The ends were cut back, 5 bases at V and 7 bases at J, with 9 bases in the middle. Germline V gene data show CDR1 as SGHTS and CDR2 as YDEGEE. The CDR3 region is CASRNRAGYTF. CDR3 bases: TGTGCCAGCAGAAACAGGGCTGGCTACACCTTC.

The chain carries TRBV5-1 and TRBJ2-2; D uncertain. V was shortened by 1 base and J by 5 bases, with 6 bases between the two germline ends. This CDR3 spans 13 amino acids. Per germline, CDR1 SGHRS and CDR2 YFSETQ. The CDR3, as DNA: TGCGCCAGCAGCTTGAAGCCGACCGGGGAGCTGTTTTTT. Its translation is CASSLKPTGELFF.

By sample share, this clone is medium-sized. The chain has TRBV6-6 and TRBJ2-1, with no clear D. Germline CDR1 MNHNY, CDR2 SVGAGI (reference sequence). Trimming removed 2 bases from V and 5 bases from J, with 10 bases in between. The length of the CDR3 is 14 residues. CDR3 amino acids: CASSYRVIDNEQFF. The CDR3, as DNA: TGTGCCAGCAGTTACAGGGTTATCGACAATGAGCAGTTCTTC.

The sample holds many counts of this clone. Other DNA sequences in the sample encode the same CDR3. The chain uses TRBV19 and TRBJ1-2; 10 bases agree with TRBD1. In germline, CDR1 is LNHDA, CDR2 SQIVND (reference sequence). This CDR3 is 16 amino acids long. The V gene end was trimmed by 8 bases and the J gene end by 8 bases; junction bases not matched to a gene: 17. The CDR3 protein is CASHSKPGQGFWGYTF. CDR3 DNA sequence: TGTGCCAGTCATTCCAAGCCGGGACAGGGGTTTTGGGGCTACACCTTC.

This clone showed up just once. The rearrangement joins TRBV20-1 to TRBJ1-5; D might be TRBD1 (6 bases). V was shortened by 0 bases and J by 9 bases, with 6 bases between the two germline ends. Looked up from germline, CDR1 is DFQATT and CDR2 is SNEGSKA (reference sequence). CDR3 length equals 11 residues. The CDR3 sequence is CSAREGGPQHF. Here the CDR3 DNA reads TGCAGTGCTAGAGAAGGGGGGCCCCAGCATTTT.

This clone showed up many times. The sample carries other DNA sequences with the same CDR3. This sequence joins TRBV20-1 and TRBJ1-5; D might be TRBD1 (5 bases). The germline V gene has CDR1 DFQATT and CDR2 SNEGSKA (reference sequence). CDR3 length: 14 amino acids. Between the trimmed V and J ends, which lost 0 bases and 3 bases, there was a span of 9 bases. The chain's CDR3 is CSARDPGPNQPQHF. As DNA, the CDR3 is TGCAGTGCTAGAGATCCAGGGCCCAATCAGCCCCAGCATTTT.

This clone occurred many times. The CDR3 reads CASSLSWDRANEKLFF. The CDR3 nucleotides are TGTGCCAGCAGCTTATCCTGGGACCGGGCCAATGAAAAACTGTTTTTT. The rearrangement joins TRBV7-9 to TRBJ1-4; tentative D call: TRBD1 (5 bases). Between the trimmed V and J ends, which lost 2 bases and 5 bases, there was a span of 15 bases. The V gene's germline CDR1 is SEHNR and CDR2 FQNEAQ (reference sequence). This CDR3 region has 16 residues.

This clone was counted at least ten times. The chain combines TRBV19 with TRBJ2-5, with a weak D call TRBD1 (6 bases). CDR1 and CDR2 (germline): LNHDA, SQIVND (reference sequence). The CDR3 contains 14 residues. V was clipped by 4 bases and J by 6 bases, with 15 bases between them. The DNA of the CDR3 is TGTGCCAGTAGTAGTTTGGGGGCTATAAAGACCCAGTACTTC. This gives the protein CASSSLGAIKTQYF. Filled out from reference TRBV19 and TRBJ2-5, the complete variable domain reads DGGITQSPKYLFRKEGQNVTLSCEQNLNHDAMYWYRQDPGQGLRLIYYSQIVNDFQKGDIAEGYSVSREKKESFPLTVTSAQKNPTAFYLCASSSLGAIKTQYFGPGTRLLVL.

This clone was seen repeatedly, ten times or more. The chain employs TRBV6-1 and TRBJ2-3; D is possibly TRBD2 (6 bases). Germline values: CDR1 MNHNS, CDR2 SASEGT. The CDR3 consists of 16 residues. V lost 5 bases to trimming and J lost 0 bases, with 15 bases between them. CDR3 coding DNA: TGTGCCAGCAGTCGGCGCTTTAGCGGTAGCACAGATACGCAGTATTTT. This gives the protein CASSRRFSGSTDTQYF.

This clone was seen more than once but under ten times. One junction end does not reproduce the germline sequence, and a read error may be involved. Additional DNA sequences in this sample encode the identical CDR3. This chain uses TRBV27 with TRBJ1-1, with unresolved D. This CDR3 region has 13 residues. The germline V gene encodes CDR1 MNHEY and CDR2 SMNVEV (reference sequence). The CDR3 DNA sequence: TGTGCCAGCAGTTATCCGGGAAACACTGAAGCCTTCTTT. As protein: CASSYPGNTEAFF.

The table lists this clone with many counts. The chain combines TRBV24-1 with TRBJ2-4; D not certain. The germline V and J ends were trimmed by 4 bases and 9 bases, with 12 bases remaining between them. This CDR3 comprises 13 residues. Germline loops: CDR1 KGHDR, CDR2 SFDVKD. DNA of the CDR3: TGTGCCACCAGTGACGGGCCGAGGCCCATTCAGTACTTC. Protein: CATSDGPRPIQYF.

This clone appeared many times. The chain joins TRBV20-1 to TRBJ1-4, with 12 positions matching TRBD1. The trim removed 3 bases at V and 8 bases at J, leaving 7 bases unmatched. Germline V CDR1 and CDR2: DFQATT, SNEGSKA (reference sequence). There are 15 residues in the CDR3. The CDR3 here is CSASPGTGGAEKLFF. The CDR3, as DNA: TGCAGTGCTAGTCCCGGGACAGGGGGCGCAGAAAAACTGTTTTTT.

Points on this clone: It is likely a read error, because the conserved phenylalanine at the end of the CDR3 is missing. The DNA is omitted, as the CDR3 cannot be located on it reliably, and the CDR3 follows TCRdb's listing. The chain carries TRBV6-1 and TRBJ2-7; the D segment call TRBD1 is taken from the table without a DNA check. The CDR3 comprises 14 residues, both ends counted. Per the germline V gene, CDR1 is MNHNS and CDR2 is SASEGT. The CDR3 sequence is CASRGPGYYYEQNL.

This clone was seen repeatedly, ten times or more. J is TRBJ2-7 and V is TRBV25-1; D possibly uses TRBD1 or TRBD2 (5 bases each). This CDR3 is 15 amino acids long. Trimming removed 4 bases at V and 3 bases at J, with 16 bases between. Germline V gene data show CDR1 as MGHDK and CDR2 as SYGVNS. The CDR3 region is CASSGRDAGYYEQYF. CDR3 sequence (DNA): TGTGCCAGCAGTGGTAGGGACGCCGGATACTACGAGCAGTACTTC.

The chain links TRBV20-1 to TRBJ2-5, with TRBD2 matching over 7 bases. This CDR3 has 14 residues. From germline, CDR1 is DFQATT and CDR2 SNEGSKA (reference sequence). The V gene end was trimmed by 8 bases and the J gene end by 5 bases; junction bases not matched to a gene: 14. The CDR3 loop reads CSNRDVAGGETQYF. The CDR3 nucleotides read TGCAGTAATAGAGATGTAGCGGGCGGGGAGACCCAGTACTTC.

In this sample, this clone turned up many times. One base away lies a much larger clone, so this may be a sequencing read error. The gene calls are TRBV20-1 and TRBJ2-7; 10 bases fit TRBD1. The V gene's germline CDR1 is DFQATT and CDR2 SNEGSKA (reference sequence). The CDR3 spans 13 residues. This CDR3 is CSAPGTGAYGQYF. Here the CDR3 DNA reads TGCAGTGCTCCCGGGACAGGGGCGTACGGGCAGTACTTC.

Comments on this clone: A much larger clone differs by one base, so this may be a read error. This chain joins TRBV5-6 and TRBJ2-5; D is perhaps TRBD1 (6 bases). The CDR3 has 14 amino acids. CDR1 and CDR2 (germline): SGHDT, YYEEEE. The CDR3 here is CTSSGARGGETQYF. Here the CDR3 DNA reads TGTACCAGCAGCGGAGCCCGAGGGGGAGAGACCCAGTACTTC.

This clone occurred a few times. The chain combines TRBV9 with TRBJ2-1; D not resolved. The CDR3 covers 11 residues. Germline CDR1 is SGDLS and CDR2 is YYNGEE. V lost 0 bases, J lost 9 bases, and 4 bases lay in between. The CDR3 is CASSVAGEQFF. The CDR3 nucleotides read TGTGCCAGCAGCGTAGCCGGTGAGCAGTTCTTC.